The 31 T cell receptor beta chains in this list originate from one sample, sequenced in a study of shared clonotypes between healthy human individuals. TCRdb keeps only in-frame clones here, not all; method: immunoSEQ multiplex PCR. The sample includes 2 million to 2.5 million clones, about 92% of them seen just once. Sequenced: naive CD4+ T cells from PBMCs. Subset indicated: CD45RA+ positively selected. These receptors all come from a young man in good health. Some clones in this sample may be carry-over from other donors' samples.

The V and J genes are TRBV5-1 and TRBJ2-6; no clear D gene. Germline V gene sequence: CDR1 SGHRS, CDR2 YFSETQ. The V gene lost 0 bases and the J gene lost 3 bases, with 4 bases spanning the gap. The CDR3 length is 14 residues. In DNA, the CDR3 is TGCGCCAGCAGCTTGGGGAATGGGGCCAACGTCCTGACTTTC. Its translation is CASSLGNGANVLTF.

This clone was observed once. The chain couples TRBV21-1 to TRBJ2-4; the D call TRBD1 from the table was never checked on the DNA. TRBV21-1 has pseudogene status. The length of the CDR3 is 13 residues. CDR3 sequence: CASSRHRENIQYF. Written as DNA, the CDR3 is TGTGCCAGCAGCAGGCACAGGGAAAACATTCAGTACTTC.

V is TRBV5-1 and J is TRBJ2-1; D is perhaps TRBD1 or TRBD2 (7 bases each). This CDR3 spans 14 amino acids. V lost 1 base, J lost 8 bases, and 13 bases lay in between. Germline V lookup: CDR1 SGHRS, CDR2 YFSETQ. The CDR3 coding sequence is TGCGCCAGCAGCTTGTCGGCAGGGGGGGATGAGCAGTTCTTC. It specifies CASSLSAGGDEQFF.

The V call is TRBV11-2, the J call TRBJ2-7; 10 nucleotides match TRBD2. This CDR3 has 15 residues. Germline assignment: CDR1 SGHAT and CDR2 FQNNGV. V dropped 1 base and J dropped 5; count of bases not matched to a gene: 5. The DNA of the CDR3 is TGTGCCAGCAGCTTAGTTGGACTAGCGGTCGACGAGCAGTACTTC. Its translation is CASSLVGLAVDEQYF.

This clone came up once. The chain couples TRBV5-1 to TRBJ2-1; D not resolved. The CDR3 spans 14 residues. V lost 2 bases and J 4 bases, leaving 10 bases between the germline ends. CDR1 is SGHRS, CDR2 YFSETQ, per germline. CDR3 sequence: CASSLQLRYNEQFF. The CDR3 nucleotides read TGCGCCAGCAGCTTACAGCTGAGATACAATGAGCAGTTCTTC.

CDR3 region: CASSAGDITDTQYF. The CDR3 DNA follows: TGTGCCAGCAGCGCGGGGGATATCACAGATACGCAGTATTTT. The chain is built from TRBV9 and TRBJ2-3; perhaps TRBD2 as D (6 bases). Per germline, CDR1 SGDLS and CDR2 YYNGEE. This CDR3 comprises 14 residues. Trimming pared 3 bases from V and 2 bases from J, leaving 10 bases between.

The chain is built from TRBV28 and TRBJ2-1; possible D gene TRBD2, 6 bases. The CDR3 covers 14 residues. V dropped 2 bases and J dropped 6 bases, with 11 bases sitting between them. Germline lookup yields CDR1 MDHEN and CDR2 SYDVKM. CDR3 loop: CASSLVRRGNEQFF. CDR3 nucleotide sequence: TGTGCCAGCAGTTTAGTTCGGAGGGGCAATGAGCAGTTCTTC.

This clone is a singleton in its sample. The chain carries TRBV11-3 and TRBJ2-7, with 9 bases that match TRBD2. V shed 0 bases, J shed 6 bases, and the junction held 6 bases outside the gene matches. CDR1 SGHNT and CDR2 YENEEA come from the germline V gene. This CDR3 contains 15 residues. The CDR3 spells CASSLEASGMSEQYF. In DNA, the CDR3 is TGTGCCAGCAGCTTAGAGGCTAGCGGGATGAGCGAGCAGTACTTC.

This chain uses TRBV11-2 with TRBJ2-5; D gene unclear. V dropped 0 bases and J dropped 4 bases, with 6 bases sitting between them. The germline gives CDR1 SGHAT, CDR2 FQNNGV. The CDR3 is 13 amino acids. Here the CDR3 reads CASSLDNGETQYF. The CDR3 nucleotides read TGTGCCAGCAGCTTAGACAATGGAGAGACCCAGTACTTC.

Comments on this clone: The same CDR3 can be traced to other DNA sequences in this sample. This chain joins TRBV7-2 and TRBJ2-2; no definite D call. Germline V lookup: CDR1 SGHTA, CDR2 FQGNSA. V was cut by 2 bases and J by 1 base, with 14 bases left in between. This CDR3 is built from 17 residues. CDR3 DNA: TGTGCCAGCAGCTTATTGGGTTTAGCAGGGAACACCGGGGAGCTGTTTTTT. Translated: CASSLLGLAGNTGELFF. The whole variable domain, filled in from reference TRBV7-2 and TRBJ2-2, reads GAGVSQSPSNKVTEKGKDVELRCDPISGHTALYWYRQSLGQGLEFLIYFQGNSAPDKSGLPSDRFSAERTGGSVSTLTIQRTQQEDSAVYLCASSLLGLAGNTGELFFGEGSRLTVL.

This clone appeared once. The CDR3 region is CASSPRPGGRVNTGELFF. Here the CDR3 DNA reads TGTGCCAGCAGCCCTCGGCCAGGCGGGAGGGTTAACACCGGGGAGCTGTTTTTT. The rearrangement uses TRBV11-2 and TRBJ2-2; TRBD2 aligns across 9 bases. From germline, CDR1 is SGHAT and CDR2 FQNNGV. J was trimmed by 2 bases and V by 5 bases; bases with no gene match: 12. The CDR3 has 18 amino acids.

The V call is TRBV27, the J call TRBJ2-3, with D perhaps assigned TRBD1 or TRBD2 (5 bases each). V was pared by 1 base and J by 0 bases, with 29 bases between. This CDR3 contains 22 residues. The germline CDR1 and CDR2 sequences are MNHEY and SMNVEV (reference sequence). The CDR3 here is CASSLFQRGPSSQPTSTDTQYF. The CDR3 nucleotides read TGTGCCAGCAGTTTATTCCAGAGGGGACCTTCCAGTCAACCTACTAGCACAGATACGCAGTATTTT.

The rearrangement links TRBV28 to TRBJ1-5, with D possibly TRBD1 on 5 matching bases. Deletions cut 8 bases from V and 2 bases from J, with 16 bases between. Germline lookup yields CDR1 MDHEN and CDR2 SYDVKM. CDR3 length equals 15 residues. The chain's CDR3 is CASGVGQGGNQPQHF. CDR3 nucleotides: TGTGCCAGCGGCGTGGGCCAAGGGGGCAATCAGCCCCAGCATTTT. The full variable domain, completed using reference TRBV28 and TRBJ1-5, is DVKVTQSSRYLVKRTGEKVFLECVQDMDHENMFWYRQDPGLGLRLIYFSYDVKMKEKGDIPEGYSVSREKKERFSLILESASTNQTSMYLCASGVGQGGNQPQHFGDGTRLSIL.

The genes are TRBV6-5 and TRBJ2-1; TRBD2 agrees at 9 bases. The ends lost 7 bases at V and 4 bases at J; junction bases unmatched: 5. This CDR3 is built from 14 residues. Germline CDR1 MNHEY, CDR2 SVGAGI. The CDR3 sequence: CASNAGGPYNEQFF. The CDR3 DNA reads TGTGCCAGCAATGCGGGAGGGCCTTACAATGAGCAGTTCTTC.

The rearrangement uses TRBV5-1 and TRBJ2-1; D is unresolved. Germline V gene sequence: CDR1 SGHRS, CDR2 YFSETQ. Between the trimmed V and J ends, which lost 2 bases and 7 bases, there was a span of 10 bases. The CDR3 extends over 13 amino acids. CDR3: CASSFGSFNEQFF. CDR3 DNA sequence: TGCGCCAGCAGCTTTGGCAGCTTTAATGAGCAGTTCTTC.

The J gene is TRBJ2-7, the V gene TRBV19; perhaps TRBD1 as D (5 bases). Trimming stripped 4 bases from V and 2 bases from J, with 6 bases between. This CDR3 has 12 residues. Germline values: CDR1 LNHDA, CDR2 SQIVND (reference sequence). In DNA, the CDR3 is TGTGCCAGTAGTACAGGGACCTACGAGCAGTACTTC. It translates to CASSTGTYEQYF.

The chain couples TRBV4-1 to TRBJ2-3, with 9 bases that match TRBD2. Trimming took 0 bases from V and 2 from J; bases not matched to a gene: 15. This CDR3 is built from 20 residues. Germline V gives CDR1 MGHRA, CDR2 YSYEKL. The CDR3 sequence is CASSQEGGSRTSALTDTQYF. CDR3 nucleotide sequence: TGCGCCAGCAGCCAAGAGGGGGGTTCTAGGACTAGCGCTCTCACAGATACGCAGTATTTT.

The gene calls are TRBV29-1 and TRBJ1-5, with D unresolved. There are 14 residues in the CDR3. V lost 4 bases, J lost 2 bases, and 12 bases lay in between. Germline-derived CDR1 and CDR2 are SQVTM and ANQGSEA. CDR3 amino acids: CSVAVSQGNQPQHF. The DNA of the CDR3 is TGCAGCGTTGCTGTCTCCCAGGGCAATCAGCCCCAGCATTTT.

This clone was seen only once. The rearrangement links TRBV9 to TRBJ1-3; D unclear. Trimming stripped 1 base from V and 9 bases from J, with 8 bases between. Germline V gene lookup returns CDR1 SGDLS and CDR2 YYNGEE. The CDR3 covers 12 residues. This chain's CDR3 is CASSVPGGTIYF. CDR3 DNA: TGTGCCAGCAGCGTACCCGGAGGCACCATATATTTT.

This rearrangement joins TRBV5-1 to TRBJ2-7, with 7 nucleotides matching TRBD2. Germline V gene sequence: CDR1 SGHRS, CDR2 YFSETQ. CDR3 length: 13 residues. V trimming: 0 bases; J trimming: 7 bases; junction bases outside the gene matches: 4. CDR3 in DNA: TGCGCCAGCAGCTTGGCTTCCGGGGGGGAGCAGTACTTC. It is translated as CASSLASGGEQYF. Looking up the rest from reference TRBV5-1 and TRBJ2-7 gives the full variable domain: KAGVTQTPRYLIKTRGQQVTLSCSPISGHRSVSWYQQTPGQGLQFLFEYFSETQRNKGNFPGRFSGRQFSNSRSEMNVSTLELGDSALYLCASSLASGGEQYFGPGTRLTVT.

This rearrangement joins TRBV7-2 to TRBJ2-2; TRBD1 is a possible D gene (5 bases). The V and J ends lost 5 bases and 2 bases respectively, with 15 bases between them. The CDR3 consists of 16 residues. Looked up from germline, CDR1 is SGHTA and CDR2 is FQGNSA. The CDR3 DNA reads as TGTGCCAGCAGCGCAGGGCCCACTATTAACACCGGGGAGCTGTTTTTT. Protein sequence: CASSAGPTINTGELFF.

The chain is built from TRBV5-1 and TRBJ1-2; tentative D call: TRBD1 (6 bases). This CDR3 is 14 amino acids long. Trimming cost V 5 bases and J 0 bases, with 11 bases left between them. CDR1 SGHRS and CDR2 YFSETQ come from the germline V gene. DNA for the CDR3: TGCGCCAGCAGTCAGGACAGAGCTAACTATGGCTACACCTTC. Its protein is CASSQDRANYGYTF.

This CDR3 reads CASSSKRQGSGANVLTF. CDR3 bases: TGTGCCAGCAGCTCTAAGAGACAGGGGTCTGGGGCCAACGTCCTGACTTTC. The chain has TRBV11-3 and TRBJ2-6, with 8 bases identical to TRBD1. V lost 4 bases and J lost 1; bases outside the gene matches: 6. The germline CDR1 and CDR2 sequences are SGHNT and YENEEA. The CDR3 length is 17 residues.

The chain joins TRBV5-1 to TRBJ1-2, with D perhaps TRBD1 (5 bases). The germline V gene has CDR1 SGHRS and CDR2 YFSETQ. V shed 0 bases and J shed 4 bases, with 13 bases lying between them. The CDR3 covers 15 residues. The CDR3 is CASSLAETAVYGYTF. For the CDR3, the DNA is TGCGCCAGCAGCTTGGCCGAGACAGCGGTCTATGGCTACACCTTC.

The rearrangement joins TRBV5-4 to TRBJ2-7; 9 bases agree with TRBD1. The CDR3 has 14 residues. Germline CDR1 SGHNT, CDR2 YYREEE (reference sequence). J lost 6 bases, V lost 7 bases, and 11 bases had no gene match. CDR3 sequence reads: CASSYKTGGGEQYF. The CDR3 DNA reads as TGTGCCAGCTCATATAAGACAGGGGGTGGCGAGCAGTACTTC.

This rearrangement joins TRBV7-8 to TRBJ2-1; TRBD2 aligns across 9 bases. The V segment lost 6 bases and the J segment 8 bases; nucleotides outside the gene matches: 11. Germline V gene data show CDR1 as SGHVS and CDR2 as FQNEAQ. The CDR3 is made up of 15 amino acids. The CDR3 DNA reads as TGTGCCAGCAGGCCTGGTAGCGGGAGCGACCATGAGCAGTTCTTC. Its translation is CASRPGSGSDHEQFF.

This sequence joins TRBV29-1 and TRBJ2-1; 10 bases align to TRBD2. After removal of 8 bases from V and 7 bases from J, the junction contained 29 bases not matched to a gene. Germline assignment: CDR1 SQVTM and CDR2 ANQGSEA. This CDR3 has 20 residues. The DNA for the CDR3 is TGCAGCCTATCAGGCGGGGTCACTAGCGGGGCCTCTATGTCTGGGAATGAGCAGTTCTTC. This translates into CSLSGGVTSGASMSGNEQFF.

The V call is TRBV5-1, the J call TRBJ2-5; 8 nucleotides line up with TRBD1. CDR3 length: 15 amino acids. From germline, CDR1 is SGHRS and CDR2 YFSETQ. V lost 3 bases and J lost 0; bases outside the gene matches: 4. As DNA, the CDR3 is TGCGCCAGCAGCTACTACAGGGGGTACCAAGAGACCCAGTACTTC. The encoded protein is CASSYYRGYQETQYF.

Worth noting for this clone: The same CDR3 is also encoded by other DNA sequences in this sample. The chain is built from TRBV29-1 and TRBJ2-3, with 12 bases fitting TRBD2. This CDR3 contains 13 residues. The V segment lost 7 bases and the J segment 3 bases; nucleotides outside the gene matches: 2. CDR1 is SQVTM and CDR2 is ANQGSEA in the germline V gene. CDR3 sequence: CSAGLAGTDTQYF. Here the CDR3 DNA reads TGCAGCGCTGGACTAGCGGGAACAGATACGCAGTATTTT.

The rearrangement links TRBV27 to TRBJ1-5; D might be TRBD1 (6 bases). Trimming took 5 bases from V and 7 from J, leaving 18 bases between them. The CDR3 has 15 amino acids. Germline V gene data show CDR1 as MNHEY and CDR2 as SMNVEV (reference sequence). CDR3 loop: CASSLPVGGWQPQHF. DNA for the CDR3: TGTGCCAGCAGTCTTCCCGTCGGGGGCTGGCAGCCCCAGCATTTT.

The V and J genes are TRBV18 and TRBJ2-3; possibly TRBD2 for D (6 bases). Germline CDR1 reads KGHSH; CDR2 reads LQKENI. The CDR3 covers 13 residues. The V end was cut by 8 bases, the J end by 5 bases, with 14 bases between. The CDR3 is CASGRLGVDTQYF. The CDR3 DNA reads as TGTGCCAGCGGGAGGCTAGGTGTAGATACGCAGTATTTT.